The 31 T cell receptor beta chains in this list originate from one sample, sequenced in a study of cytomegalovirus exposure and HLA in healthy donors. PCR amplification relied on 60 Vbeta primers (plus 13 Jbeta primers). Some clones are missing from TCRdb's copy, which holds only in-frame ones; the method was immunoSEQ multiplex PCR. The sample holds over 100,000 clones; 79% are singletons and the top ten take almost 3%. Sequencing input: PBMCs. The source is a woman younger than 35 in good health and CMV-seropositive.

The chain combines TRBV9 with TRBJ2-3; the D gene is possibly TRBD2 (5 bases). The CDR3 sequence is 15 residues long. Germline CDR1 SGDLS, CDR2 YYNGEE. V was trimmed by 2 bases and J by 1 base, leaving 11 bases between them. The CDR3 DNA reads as TGTGCCAGCAGCGTTGCGTTGAGGGGCACAGATACGCAGTATTTT. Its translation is CASSVALRGTDTQYF.

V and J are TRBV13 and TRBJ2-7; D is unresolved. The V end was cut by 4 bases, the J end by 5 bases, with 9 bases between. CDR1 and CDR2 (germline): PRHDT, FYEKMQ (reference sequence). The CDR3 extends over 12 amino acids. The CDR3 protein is CASSSLPDEQYF. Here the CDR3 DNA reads TGTGCCAGCAGCTCGCTCCCGGACGAGCAGTACTTC.

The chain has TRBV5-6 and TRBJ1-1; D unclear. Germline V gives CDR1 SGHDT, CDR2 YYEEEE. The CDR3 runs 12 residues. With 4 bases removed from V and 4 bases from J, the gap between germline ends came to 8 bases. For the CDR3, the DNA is TGTGCCAGCAGCCGGGTGAGCACTGAAGCTTTCTTT. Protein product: CASSRVSTEAFF.

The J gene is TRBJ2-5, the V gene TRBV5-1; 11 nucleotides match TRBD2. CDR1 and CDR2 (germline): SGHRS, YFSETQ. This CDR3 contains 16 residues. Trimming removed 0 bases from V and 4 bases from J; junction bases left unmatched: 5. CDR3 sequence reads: CASSLGLAGLSETQYF. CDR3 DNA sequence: TGCGCCAGCAGCTTGGGACTAGCGGGACTATCAGAGACCCAGTACTTC. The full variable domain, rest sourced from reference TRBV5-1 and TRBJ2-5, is KAGVTQTPRYLIKTRGQQVTLSCSPISGHRSVSWYQQTPGQGLQFLFEYFSETQRNKGNFPGRFSGRQFSNSRSEMNVSTLELGDSALYLCASSLGLAGLSETQYFGPGTRLLVL.

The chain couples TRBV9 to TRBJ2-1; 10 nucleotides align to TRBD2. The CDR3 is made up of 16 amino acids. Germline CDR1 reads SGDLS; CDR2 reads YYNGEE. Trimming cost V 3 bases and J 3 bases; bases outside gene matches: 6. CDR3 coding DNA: TGTGCCAGCAGCGGGAGCGGGACTAGCGTCTACAATGAGCAGTTCTTC. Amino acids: CASSGSGTSVYNEQFF.

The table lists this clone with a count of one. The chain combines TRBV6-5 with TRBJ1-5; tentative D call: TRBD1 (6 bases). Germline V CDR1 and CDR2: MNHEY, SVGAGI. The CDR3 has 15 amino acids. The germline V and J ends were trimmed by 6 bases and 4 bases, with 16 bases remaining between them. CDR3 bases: TGTGCCAGCAGCCGCGTTGGGGGCTGGAATCAGCCCCAGCATTTT. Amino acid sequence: CASSRVGGWNQPQHF.

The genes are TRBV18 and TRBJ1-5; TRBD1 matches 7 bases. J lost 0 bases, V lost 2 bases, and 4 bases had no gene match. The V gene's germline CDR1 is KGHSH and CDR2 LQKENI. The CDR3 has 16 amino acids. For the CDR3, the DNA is TGTGCCAGCTCACCATTTCAGGGGGTTAGCAATCAGCCCCAGCATTTT. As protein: CASSPFQGVSNQPQHF.

CDR3 DNA sequence: TGCGCCAGCAGAAGACAGGGGGCATCGACCGGGGAGCTGTTTTTT. Its protein is CASRRQGASTGELFF. This chain connects TRBV4-1 to TRBJ2-2, with 10 bases lining up with TRBD1. The CDR3 length is 15 residues. Germline assignment: CDR1 MGHRA and CDR2 YSYEKL. The trim removed 6 bases at V and 5 bases at J, leaving 6 bases unmatched.

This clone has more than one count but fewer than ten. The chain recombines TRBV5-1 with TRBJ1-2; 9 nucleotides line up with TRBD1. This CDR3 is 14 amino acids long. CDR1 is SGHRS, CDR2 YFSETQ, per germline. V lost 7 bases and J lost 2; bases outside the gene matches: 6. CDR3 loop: CASRRDRANYGYTF. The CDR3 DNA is TGCGCCAGCCGCCGGGACAGGGCAAACTATGGCTACACCTTC.

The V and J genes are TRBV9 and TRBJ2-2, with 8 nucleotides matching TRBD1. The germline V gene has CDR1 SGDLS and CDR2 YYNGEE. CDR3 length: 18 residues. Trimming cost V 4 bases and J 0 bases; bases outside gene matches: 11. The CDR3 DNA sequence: TGTGCCAGCAGCCCTCGACGCACAGGGGGACCGAACACCGGGGAGCTGTTTTTT. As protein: CASSPRRTGGPNTGELFF.

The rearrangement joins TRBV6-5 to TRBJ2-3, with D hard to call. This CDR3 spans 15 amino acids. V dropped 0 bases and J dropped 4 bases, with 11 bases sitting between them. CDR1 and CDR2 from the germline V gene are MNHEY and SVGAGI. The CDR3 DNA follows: TGTGCCAGCAGTTACTCTAGCCCCCTAGCAGATACGCAGTATTTT. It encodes CASSYSSPLADTQYF.

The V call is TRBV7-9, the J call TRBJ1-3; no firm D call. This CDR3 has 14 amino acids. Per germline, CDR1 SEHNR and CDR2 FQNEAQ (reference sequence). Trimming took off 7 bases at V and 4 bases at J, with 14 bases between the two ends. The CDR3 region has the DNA TGTGCCAGCACCATCGTGCTAGACGGAAACACCATATATTTT. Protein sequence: CASTIVLDGNTIYF.

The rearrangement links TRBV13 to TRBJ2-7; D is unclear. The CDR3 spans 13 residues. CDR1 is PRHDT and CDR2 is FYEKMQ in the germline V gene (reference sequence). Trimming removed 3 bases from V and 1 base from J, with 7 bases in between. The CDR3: CASSFQTSYEQYF. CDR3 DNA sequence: TGTGCCAGCAGCTTCCAGACTTCCTACGAGCAGTACTTC.

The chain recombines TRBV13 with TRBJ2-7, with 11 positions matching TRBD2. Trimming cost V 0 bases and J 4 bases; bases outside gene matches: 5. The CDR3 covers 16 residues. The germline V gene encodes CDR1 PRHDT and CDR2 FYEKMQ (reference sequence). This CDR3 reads CASSLGLAGEEYEQYF. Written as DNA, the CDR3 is TGTGCCAGCAGCTTAGGACTAGCGGGAGAAGAGTACGAGCAGTACTTC.

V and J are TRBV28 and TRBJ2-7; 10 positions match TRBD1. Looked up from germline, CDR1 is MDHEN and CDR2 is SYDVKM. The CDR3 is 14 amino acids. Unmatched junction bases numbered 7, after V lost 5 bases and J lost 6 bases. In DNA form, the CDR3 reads TGTGCCAGCAGTCCACCGGGACAGGGGCGCGAGCAGTACTTC. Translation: CASSPPGQGREQYF.

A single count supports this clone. The chain's CDR3 is CASSLPRTENTEAFF. CDR3 DNA sequence: TGTGCCAGCAGCTTACCTCGAACAGAGAACACTGAAGCTTTCTTT. The chain joins TRBV7-3 to TRBJ1-1; D not certain. The V end lost 2 bases, the J end lost 1 base, and 11 bases lay between the germline ends. In germline, CDR1 is SGHTA, CDR2 FQGTGA. CDR3 length: 15 residues.

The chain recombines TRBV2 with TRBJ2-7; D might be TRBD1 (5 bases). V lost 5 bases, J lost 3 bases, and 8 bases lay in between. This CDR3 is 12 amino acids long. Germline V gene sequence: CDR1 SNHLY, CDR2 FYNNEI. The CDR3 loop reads CASSRQGYEQYF. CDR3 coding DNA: TGTGCCAGCAGTCGTCAGGGCTACGAGCAGTACTTC.

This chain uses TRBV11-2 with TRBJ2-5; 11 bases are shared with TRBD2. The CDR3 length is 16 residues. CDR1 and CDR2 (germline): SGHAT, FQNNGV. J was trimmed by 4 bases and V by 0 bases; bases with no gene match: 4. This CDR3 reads CASSLDSGRAGETQYF. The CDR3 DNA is TGTGCCAGCAGCTTAGATAGCGGGAGGGCCGGAGAGACCCAGTACTTC. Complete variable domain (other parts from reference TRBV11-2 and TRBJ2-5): EAGVAQSPRYKIIEKRQSVAFWCNPISGHATLYWYQQILGQGPKLLIQFQNNGVVDDSQLPKDRFSAERLKGVDSTLKIQPAKLEDSAVYLCASSLDSGRAGETQYFGPGTRLLVL.

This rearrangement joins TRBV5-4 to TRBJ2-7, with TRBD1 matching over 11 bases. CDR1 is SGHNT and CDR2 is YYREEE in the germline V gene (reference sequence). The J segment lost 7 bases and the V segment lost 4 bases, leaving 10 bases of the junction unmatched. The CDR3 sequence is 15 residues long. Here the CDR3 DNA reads TGTGCCAGCAGCCGGACCGGACAGGGGGCTAAAGAGCAGTACTTC. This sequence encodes CASSRTGQGAKEQYF.

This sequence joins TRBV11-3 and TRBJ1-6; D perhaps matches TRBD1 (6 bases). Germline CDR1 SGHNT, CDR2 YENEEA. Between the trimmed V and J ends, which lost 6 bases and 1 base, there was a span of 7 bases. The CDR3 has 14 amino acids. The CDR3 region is CASRQGSYNSPLHF. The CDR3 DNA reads TGTGCCAGCAGGCAGGGGTCCTATAATTCACCCCTCCACTTT.

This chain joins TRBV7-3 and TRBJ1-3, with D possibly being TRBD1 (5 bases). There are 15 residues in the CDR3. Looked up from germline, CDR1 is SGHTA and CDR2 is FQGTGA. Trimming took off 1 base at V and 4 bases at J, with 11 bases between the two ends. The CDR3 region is CASSLSGGRGNTIYF. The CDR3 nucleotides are TGTGCCAGCAGCTTAAGCGGGGGAAGAGGAAACACCATATATTTT.

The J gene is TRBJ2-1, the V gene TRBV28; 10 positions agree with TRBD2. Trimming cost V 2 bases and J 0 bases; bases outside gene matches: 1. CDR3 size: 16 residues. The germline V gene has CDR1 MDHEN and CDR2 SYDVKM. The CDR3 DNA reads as TGTGCCAGCAGTTTAACTAGCGGGGACTCCTACAATGAGCAGTTCTTC. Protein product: CASSLTSGDSYNEQFF.

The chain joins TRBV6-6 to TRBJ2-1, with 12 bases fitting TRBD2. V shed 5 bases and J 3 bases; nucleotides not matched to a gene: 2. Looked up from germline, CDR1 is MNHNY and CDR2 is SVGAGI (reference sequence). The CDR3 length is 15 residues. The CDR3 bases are TGTGCCAGCAGTACACTAGCGGGAGGCTACAATGAGCAGTTCTTC. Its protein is CASSTLAGGYNEQFF.

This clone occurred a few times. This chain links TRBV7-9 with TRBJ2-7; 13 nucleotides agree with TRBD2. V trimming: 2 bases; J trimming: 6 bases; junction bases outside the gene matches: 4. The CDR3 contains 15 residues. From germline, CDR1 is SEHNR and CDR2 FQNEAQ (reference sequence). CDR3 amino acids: CASSLHGLAGVEQYF. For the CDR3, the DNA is TGTGCCAGCAGCTTACATGGACTAGCGGGAGTCGAGCAGTACTTC.

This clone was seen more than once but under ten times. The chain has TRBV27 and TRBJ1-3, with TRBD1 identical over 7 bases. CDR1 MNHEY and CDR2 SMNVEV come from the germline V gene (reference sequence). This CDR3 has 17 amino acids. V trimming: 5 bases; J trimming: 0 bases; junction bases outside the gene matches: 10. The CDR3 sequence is CASSPYQGTASGNTIYF. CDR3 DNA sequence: TGTGCCAGCAGTCCGTACCAAGGGACAGCCTCTGGAAACACCATATATTTT.

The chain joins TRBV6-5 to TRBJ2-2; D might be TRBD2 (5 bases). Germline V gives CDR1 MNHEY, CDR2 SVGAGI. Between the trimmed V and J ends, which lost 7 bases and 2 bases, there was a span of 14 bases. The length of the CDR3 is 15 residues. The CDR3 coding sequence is TGTGCCAGCATCCGGACTGCTAGAAACACCGGGGAGCTGTTTTTT. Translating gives CASIRTARNTGELFF.

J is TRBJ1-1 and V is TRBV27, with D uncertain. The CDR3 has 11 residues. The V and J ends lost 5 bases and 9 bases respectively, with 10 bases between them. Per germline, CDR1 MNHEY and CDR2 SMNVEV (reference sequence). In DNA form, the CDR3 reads TGTGCCAGCAGTAGATCAGGTCAAGCTTTCTTT. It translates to CASSRSGQAFF.

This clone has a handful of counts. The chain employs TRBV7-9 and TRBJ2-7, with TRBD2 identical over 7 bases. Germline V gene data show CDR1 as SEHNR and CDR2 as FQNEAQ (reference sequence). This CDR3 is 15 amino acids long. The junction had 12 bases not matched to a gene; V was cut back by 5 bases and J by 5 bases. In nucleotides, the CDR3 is TGTGCCAGCAGCCCTTCTGGCGGGAGACCCCACGAGCAGTACTTC. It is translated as CASSPSGGRPHEQYF.

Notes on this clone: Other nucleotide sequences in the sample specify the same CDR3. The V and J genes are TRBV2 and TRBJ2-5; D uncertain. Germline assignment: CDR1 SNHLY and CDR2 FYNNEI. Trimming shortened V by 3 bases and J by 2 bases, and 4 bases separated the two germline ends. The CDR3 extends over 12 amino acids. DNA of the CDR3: TGTGCCAGCAGTGACTTGCAAGAGACCCAGTACTTC. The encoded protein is CASSDLQETQYF.

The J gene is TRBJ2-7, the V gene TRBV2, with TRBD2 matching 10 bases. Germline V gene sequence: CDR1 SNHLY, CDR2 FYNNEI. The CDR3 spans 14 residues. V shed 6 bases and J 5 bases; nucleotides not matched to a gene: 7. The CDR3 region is CASRYGTSDHEQYF. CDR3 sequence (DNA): TGTGCCAGCAGGTACGGGACTAGCGACCACGAGCAGTACTTC.

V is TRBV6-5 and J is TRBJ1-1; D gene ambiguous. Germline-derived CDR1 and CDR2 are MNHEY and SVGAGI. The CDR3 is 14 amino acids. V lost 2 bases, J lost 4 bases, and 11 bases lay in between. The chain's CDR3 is CASSYLGSGTEAFF. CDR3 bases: TGTGCCAGCAGTTACCTTGGGTCGGGCACTGAAGCTTTCTTT.